What follows is one TCR beta chain and its context. The data derive from a study of PD-1 blockade in classical Hodgkin lymphoma. All patients relapsed after autologous stem cell transplantation, and brentuximab vedotin exposure varied. After removal of 3 bases from V and 2 bases from J, the junction contained 11 bases not matched to a gene. Germline V lookup: CDR1 SGHNT, CDR2 YYREEE (reference sequence). The CDR3 consists of 16 residues. Sequenced by immunoSEQ multiplex PCR; TCRdb stores in-frame clones only, minus some. The data show some 84,000 clones, around 90% seen once. This TCR derives from a human donor with classical Hodgkin lymphoma. The genes are TRBV5-4 and TRBJ2-7, with 7 nucleotides matching TRBD2. Source: peripheral blood mononuclear cells (PBMCs), taken before the second cycle of nivolumab. CDR3 sequence reads: CASSSGKGGGTYEQYF. The CDR3 region has the DNA TGTGCCAGCAGCTCCGGTAAGGGCGGGGGTACCTACGAGCAGTACTTC. The complete variable domain, with remaining parts taken from reference TRBV5-4 and TRBJ2-7, reads ETGVTQSPTHLIKTRGQQVTLRCSSQSGHNTVSWYQQALGQGPQFIFQYYREEENGRGNFPPRFSGLQFPNYSSELNVNALELDDSALYLCASSSGKGGGTYEQYFGPGTRLTVT.